This entry concerns a single T cell receptor beta chain. The sample holds a few counts of this clone. Its antigen is unknown. Base qualities are missing; no much larger clone stands one base away. The sample comes from a study of a mutant IDH1 vaccine in newly diagnosed glioma listed by TCRdb under 2021. Regarding the research as a whole: Patients were given eight vaccinations, in weeks 1, 3, 5, 7, 11, 15, 19 and 23, which matched visits V03 through V10. Vaccination began 4-6 weeks after radiotherapy alone, or alongside temozolomide cycles in the chemotherapy-containing groups. The roughly 30 treated patients were approximately 62% male and roughly 40% female, with a mean age of 40.4 years. Before enrollment, patients had received standard therapy of radiotherapy alone, temozolomide alone, or radiochemotherapy with temozolomide; most received the combination. Peripheral blood was drawn at six visits: V03 (baseline), V05, V07, V10, V12 and V13. For exploratory analyses, 25 treated patients had longitudinal TCRB deep sequencing done wherever samples were available. General study outcomes and caveats: The authors noted that analyses of patient blood samples could not be reproduced because of sample limitations. PBMC samples for TCRB deep sequencing were selected based on availability. Vaccine-induced immune responses across multiple MHC alleles were detected in 93.3% of patients. Pseudoprogression appeared unrelated to alterations in the top peripheral T cell clonotypes detected by TCRB sequencing.

Relative to germline, V is missing 2 bases and J is missing 2 bases, with 7 bases of the junction outside any gene match. Measured from the cysteine to the phenylalanine, the CDR3 is 17 residues long. Just the 51-base CDR3 DNA is kept, in frame starting at base 1. The germline V gene supplies CDR1 MNHNS and CDR2 SASEGT. To prepare the library, the immunoSEQ multiplex PCR assay was applied. Following the manufacturer's protocol, the hsTCRB Kit was used to amplify rearranged TCR beta chain sequences. An Illumina MiSeq was used to sequence the TCRB libraries. As for the original processing: Demultiplexing, trimming and gene mapping were performed with the kit vendor's proprietary platform. The source is immuneACCESS, and TCRdb retained only in-frame sequences with V and J called. Part of the clones is not carried over; for the studies checked, unresolved V genes explain less than half of this, and the remainder is unexplained. The DNA gave D and trimming, while V, J and clone size come from that table. The sample records over 50,000 clones, about 87% of which are singletons. About 4.6% of the sample goes to the ten largest clones.

According to the study, the label for this sample's time point signals: week 5, during vaccination. Each vaccine dose was 300 ug of a 20-mer mutant IDH1 peptide in Montanide, given subcutaneously with topical imiquimod. Donors had newly diagnosed WHO grade 3 or 4 IDH1-mutant astrocytomas with loss of nuclear ATRX. The samples were drawn from NOA16, a multicentre, single-arm, open-label phase I trial in Germany that tested a mutant IDH1 peptide vaccine in humans for the first time. Genomic DNA for TCRB sequencing was isolated from EDTA blood with the DNeasy Blood and Tissue Kit. Sequenced here: PBMCs, sampled from a glioma patient whose treatment included an IDH1 peptide vaccine. The chain employs TRBV6-1 and TRBJ2-2; a stretch of 8 junction bases matches TRBD2. This TCR was sampled from a woman aged 40 to 50 with glioma. The CDR3: CASSENTGTRNTGELFF. The nucleotides read TGTGCCAGCAGTGAAAACACCGGGACTAGAAACACCGGGGAGCTGTTTTTT.